One T cell receptor (beta chain) is described in this entry. Its specific antigen is unknown. No base quality information exists; no much larger clone differs at one position. The record originates from a study of blood T cell repertoires in COVID-19 (TCRdb year 2020). With respect to the entire study: Collaborator samples came from the United States, Italy and Spain and covered acute and convalescent phases of COVID-19. The prospective study material was composed of cDNA or gDNA derived from T cells, B-cell-depleted T cells, or PBMCs. The dataset comprised deeply sampled blood TCRbeta repertoires from subjects exposed to, actively infected with, or recovered from COVID-19. The repertoires were made available in a free public database intended to serve as a resource for research on the immune response to SARS-CoV-2. The samples were drawn from the first 160 participants of the ongoing ImmuneRACE study and from 1,254 subjects provided by 6 global collaborators. The sample metadata nearly always contained a de-identified subject ID, COVID-19 status, age in years and sex. Where available, HLA class I and class II types were obtained from metadata supplied by the sample provider rather than from assay-based typing.

Study-level results and caveats: How much clinical and demographic metadata was included differed by source and by participant, and the metadata was provided uncurated.

The immunoSEQ Assay, a bias-controlled multiplex PCR, was used to amplify TCRbeta CDR3 regions from genomic DNA. The study's processing was this. Nucleated cell counts per sample were estimated from amplification of reference gene primers within the assay. Sequence reads were collapsed and filtered to measure the absolute abundance of every unique TCRbeta CDR3 rearrangement. For each sample, productive Simpson clonality was calculated as the square root of Simpson's diversity index over productive rearrangements. What TCRdb holds here is the immuneACCESS table cut down to in-frame rearrangements. Part of the clones is not present; checked against another copy, under half of the missing clones reflect an unresolved V gene, and the others are unexplained. V and J calls and clone size are as listed in that table; D and trimming were resolved from the DNA. The sample has some 30,000 clones on record, roughly nine tenths of them singletons. Of the sample, 3.5% falls within the top ten clones.

Collaborating institutions collected whole blood in K2EDTA tubes following their own protocols. For TCRbeta analysis, collaborator samples were shipped as frozen whole blood, as isolated PBMCs, or as DNA extracted from either sample type. Germline trimming amounts to 5 bases on V and 7 bases on J, with 13 as the count of junction bases outside the gene matches. Including cysteine and phenylalanine, the CDR3 has 16 amino acids. Of the read, only the CDR3 DNA is kept; its 48 bases are in frame from base 1. Based on the germline V gene, the CDR1 and CDR2 sequences are SGHVS and FQNEAQ. The sequencing sample was made of peripheral blood. The receptor was derived from a human donor in a cohort sampled during active COVID-19. The chain uses TRBV7-8 and TRBJ1-5, with 8 central nucleotides matching TRBD1. The CDR3 reads CASSTISGGIRQPQHF. The DNA sequence follows: TGTGCCAGCAGCACTATTTCAGGGGGCATACGACAGCCCCAGCATTTT.